These 5 T cell receptor beta chains share one sample of origin, sequenced in a study of blood T cell repertoires in COVID-19. TCRdb keeps only in-frame clones here, not all; method: immunoSEQ multiplex PCR. The table includes some 150,000 clones, more than 75% detected once. Sequencing input: peripheral blood. These TCRs come from a woman in her fifties or sixties with active or convalescent COVID-19.

This chain connects TRBV7-9 to TRBJ1-1; no clear D. Germline V gives CDR1 SEHNR, CDR2 FQNEAQ (reference sequence). Trimming stripped 5 bases from V and 0 bases from J, with 25 bases between. There are 19 residues in the CDR3. In DNA form, the CDR3 reads TGTGCCAGCAGCCCGAGCTTATCGGGGAGGAATTTCATGAACACTGAAGCTTTCTTT. Its protein product is CASSPSLSGRNFMNTEAFF.

The rearrangement uses TRBV28 and TRBJ1-1, with D unclear. The CDR3 has 16 residues. Trimming stripped 6 bases from V and 7 bases from J, with 24 bases between. The germline V gene encodes CDR1 MDHEN and CDR2 SYDVKM. CDR3 sequence reads: CASSPRPNSVWIEAFF. The CDR3 coding sequence is TGTGCCAGCAGCCCACGACCCAATAGCGTTTGGATTGAAGCTTTCTTT.

This clone was recorded a few times. The chain combines TRBV3-1 (or the pseudogene TRBV3-2) with TRBJ2-3, with 8 bases lining up with TRBD2. Trimming at V came to 2 bases and at J to 2 bases, leaving 9 bases not matched to a gene. CDR3 length equals 17 residues. Germline loops: CDR1 LGHDT, CDR2 YNNKEL (reference sequence). The CDR3 region is CASSQSPGGGSTDTQYF. In DNA form, the CDR3 reads TGTGCCAGCAGCCAATCACCAGGCGGGGGGTCCACAGATACGCAGTATTTT.

The J gene is TRBJ1-2, the V gene TRBV1; the table's D call TRBD1 went unverified against the DNA. TRBV1 is a listed pseudogene. This CDR3 comprises 14 residues. This chain's CDR3 is CTSSQDLQGGGYTF. For the CDR3, the DNA is TGCACCAGCAGCCAAGATTTACAGGGCGGTGGCTACACCTTC.

Written as DNA, the CDR3 is TGTGCCAGCAACGACAGGGTTGTTACTGAAGCTTTCTTT. Its protein is CASNDRVVTEAFF. This rearrangement joins TRBV6-1 to TRBJ1-1; TRBD1 matches 7 bases. Germline CDR1 reads MNHNS; CDR2 reads SASEGT. The CDR3 is 13 amino acids. The trim removed 7 bases at V and 5 bases at J, leaving 7 bases unmatched.